The 15 T cell receptor beta chains listed next were all sequenced from one sample in a study of T cell responses to AZD1222 COVID-19 vaccine. TCRdb's table, derived via immunoSEQ multiplex PCR, lists solely in-frame clones and lacks some. Of some 140,000 clones listed, around 89% are singletons. The sequencing here drew on peripheral blood, taken on day 0 of AZD1222 vaccination. All receptors derive from an adult in good health.

The J gene is TRBJ2-1, the V gene TRBV9, with 7 nucleotides matching TRBD2. Germline CDR1 and CDR2: SGDLS and YYNGEE. The junction had 4 bases not matched to a gene; V was cut back by 3 bases and J by 7 bases. CDR3 length: 13 residues. CDR3 in amino acids: CASSAHGGNEQFF. The CDR3, as DNA: TGTGCCAGCAGCGCCCACGGGGGGAATGAGCAGTTCTTC.

V is TRBV27 and J is TRBJ2-5; 14 bases fit TRBD2. Germline loops: CDR1 MNHEY, CDR2 SMNVEV (reference sequence). The CDR3 consists of 17 residues. With V trimmed by 5 bases and J by 4 bases, 9 bases remained unmatched. The CDR3 DNA reads TGTGCCAGCAGTATTTCCGGGACTAGCGGGGGAGTAGAGACCCAGTACTTC. The encoded protein is CASSISGTSGGVETQYF.

This rearrangement joins TRBV24-1 to TRBJ2-3, with 9 bases aligning to TRBD2. V dropped 5 bases and J dropped 2; count of bases not matched to a gene: 4. The germline CDR1 and CDR2 sequences are KGHDR and SFDVKD. This CDR3 spans 15 amino acids. As DNA, the CDR3 is TGTGCCACCAGTGGTAGCGGGGGAGCCACAGATACGCAGTATTTT. It specifies CATSGSGGATDTQYF.

The rearrangement joins TRBV29-1 to TRBJ1-2; D remains unclear. Germline-derived CDR1 and CDR2 are SQVTM and ANQGSEA. V was cut by 5 bases and J by 1 base, with 20 bases left in between. The CDR3 sequence is 16 residues long. The CDR3 here is CSVLGVASAGNYGYTF. The CDR3 coding sequence is TGCAGCGTTCTCGGGGTTGCATCAGCTGGTAACTATGGCTACACCTTC.

The V call is TRBV6-6, the J call TRBJ1-5; 9 positions match TRBD1. V lost 4 bases, J lost 3 bases, and 4 bases stayed unmatched. There are 15 residues in the CDR3. Germline V gene lookup returns CDR1 MNHNY and CDR2 SVGAGI (reference sequence). The CDR3 protein is CASSSTGGPNQPQHF. The CDR3 coding sequence is TGTGCCAGCAGTTCTACAGGGGGCCCCAATCAGCCCCAGCATTTT.

The chain uses TRBV19 and TRBJ2-5; TRBD2 matches at 10 bases. Germline assignment: CDR1 LNHDA and CDR2 SQIVND (reference sequence). The CDR3 has 16 amino acids. Trimming at V came to 1 base and at J to 1 base, leaving 3 bases not matched to a gene. CDR3 region: CASSIGLAGAQETQYF. The CDR3 nucleotides read TGTGCCAGTAGTATAGGGCTAGCGGGGGCCCAAGAGACCCAGTACTTC.

The V gene is TRBV18, the J gene TRBJ1-5, with D perhaps matching TRBD1 (5 bases). CDR1 KGHSH and CDR2 LQKENI come from the germline V gene. CDR3 length equals 14 residues. Trimming pared 6 bases from V and 0 bases from J, leaving 9 bases between. The chain's CDR3 is CASSQDSSNQPQHF. CDR3 in DNA: TGTGCCAGCTCCCAAGACAGTAGCAATCAGCCCCAGCATTTT.

The chain combines TRBV24-1 with TRBJ2-7, with D perhaps TRBD1 (6 bases). Germline loops: CDR1 KGHDR, CDR2 SFDVKD. CDR3 length equals 15 residues. V was cut by 10 bases and J by 1 base, with 19 bases left in between. CDR3 region: CATATGLLGSYEQYF. The CDR3 region has the DNA TGTGCCACAGCCACAGGGCTATTGGGTTCCTACGAGCAGTACTTC.

The gene calls are TRBV18 and TRBJ2-5; TRBD2 agrees at 12 bases. The CDR3 spans 16 residues. Germline CDR1 and CDR2: KGHSH and LQKENI. Losses at the gene ends were 10 bases for V and 4 bases for J; bases not matched to a gene: 13. The CDR3 DNA reads TGTGCCACCCACGACCTGACTAGCGGGGGCGGAGAGACCCAGTACTTC. Translating it yields CATHDLTSGGGETQYF.

The rearrangement uses TRBV5-6 and TRBJ2-3; D gene unclear. Germline V lookup: CDR1 SGHDT, CDR2 YYEEEE. Trimming left V 1 base short and J 3 bases short, with 15 bases between. This CDR3 comprises 16 residues. The CDR3: CASSLYVTPMTDTQYF. The CDR3 DNA follows: TGTGCCAGCAGCTTGTACGTGACCCCCATGACAGATACGCAGTATTTT. The full variable domain, completed using reference TRBV5-6 and TRBJ2-3, is DAGVTQSPTHLIKTRGQQVTLRCSPKSGHDTVSWYQQALGQGPQFIFQYYEEEERQRGNFPDRFSGHQFPNYSSELNVNALLLGDSALYLCASSLYVTPMTDTQYFGPGTRLTVL.

The V call is TRBV7-8, the J call TRBJ1-5; D possibly corresponds to TRBD1 (6 bases). Trimming took 5 bases from V and 3 from J, leaving 20 bases between them. CDR3 length: 17 amino acids. The germline gives CDR1 SGHVS, CDR2 FQNEAQ. The CDR3 sequence is CASSPGRGDPLNQPQHF. The CDR3, as DNA: TGTGCCAGCAGCCCAGGGAGGGGGGACCCGCTCAATCAGCCCCAGCATTTT.

This chain joins TRBV10-3 and TRBJ1-2, with D unresolved. The CDR3 loop spans 12 amino acids. Germline assignment: CDR1 ENHRY and CDR2 SYGVKD. Trimming left V 8 bases short and J 0 bases short, with 7 bases between. The CDR3 is CAIAFSNYGYTF. The CDR3 DNA reads TGTGCCATCGCGTTCTCTAACTATGGCTACACCTTC.

This clone was recorded once. This chain joins TRBV27 and TRBJ2-1; 8 nucleotides agree with TRBD2. This CDR3 has 15 amino acids. The junction had 7 bases not matched to a gene; V was cut back by 6 bases and J by 3 bases. CDR1 MNHEY and CDR2 SMNVEV come from the germline V gene (reference sequence). Here the CDR3 reads CASRVRTSHYNEQFF. DNA of the CDR3: TGTGCCAGCAGGGTCCGGACTAGCCACTACAATGAGCAGTTCTTC.

The V call is TRBV7-2, the J call TRBJ2-3, with D unresolved. V dropped 0 bases and J dropped 4 bases, with 2 bases sitting between them. Germline CDR1 reads SGHTA; CDR2 reads FQGNSA. This CDR3 is built from 12 residues. The CDR3 is CASSLAPDTQYF. Written as DNA, the CDR3 is TGTGCCAGCAGCTTAGCCCCAGATACGCAGTATTTT.

This chain links TRBV4-2 with TRBJ1-1, with unresolved D. CDR1 and CDR2 (germline): LGHNA, YNFKEQ. The CDR3 runs to 15 residues. The germline V and J ends were trimmed by 4 bases and 1 base, with 13 bases remaining between them. For the CDR3, the DNA is TGTGCCAGCAGCCGCCCTGGACTCACGAACACTGAAGCTTTCTTT. Its translation is CASSRPGLTNTEAFF.